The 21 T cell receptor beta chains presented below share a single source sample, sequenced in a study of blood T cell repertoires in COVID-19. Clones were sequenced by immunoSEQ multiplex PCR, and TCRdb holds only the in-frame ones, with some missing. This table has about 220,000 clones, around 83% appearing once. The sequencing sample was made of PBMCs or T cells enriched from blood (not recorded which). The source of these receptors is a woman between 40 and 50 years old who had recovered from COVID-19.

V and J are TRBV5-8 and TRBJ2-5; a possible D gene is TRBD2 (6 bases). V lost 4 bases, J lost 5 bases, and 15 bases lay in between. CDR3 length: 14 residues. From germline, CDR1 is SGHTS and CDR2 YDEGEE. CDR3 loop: CASSPGDSRETQYF. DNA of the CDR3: TGTGCCAGCAGCCCCGGGGACTCTAGGGAGACCCAGTACTTC.

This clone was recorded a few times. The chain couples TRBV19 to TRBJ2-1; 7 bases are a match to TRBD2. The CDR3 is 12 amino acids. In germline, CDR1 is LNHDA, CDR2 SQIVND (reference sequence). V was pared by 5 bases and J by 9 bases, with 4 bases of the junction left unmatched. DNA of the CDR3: TGTGCCAGTAGTCTCGGGAGGAGTGAGCAGTTCTTC. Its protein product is CASSLGRSEQFF.

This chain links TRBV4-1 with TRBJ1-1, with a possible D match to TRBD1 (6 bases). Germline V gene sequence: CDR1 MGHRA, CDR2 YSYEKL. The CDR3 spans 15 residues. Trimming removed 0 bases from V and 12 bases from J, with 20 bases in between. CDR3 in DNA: TGCGCCAGCAGCCAAGATGCGACAGGTTGGGCTCTTTCTTTCTTT. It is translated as CASSQDATGWALSFF.

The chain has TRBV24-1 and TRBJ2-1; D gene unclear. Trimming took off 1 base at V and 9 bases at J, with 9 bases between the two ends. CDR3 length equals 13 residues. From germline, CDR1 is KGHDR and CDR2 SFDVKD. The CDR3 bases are TGTGCCACCAGTGATTTTCGGTCGAGTGAGCAGTTCTTC. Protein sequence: CATSDFRSSEQFF.

The CDR3 spells CASSPLGQGAANYGYTF. CDR3 in DNA: TGTGCCAGTAGTCCTCTAGGACAGGGCGCCGCCAACTATGGCTACACCTTC. The V call is TRBV19, the J call TRBJ1-2; 8 bases align to TRBD1. The CDR3 consists of 17 residues. Germline lookup yields CDR1 LNHDA and CDR2 SQIVND (reference sequence). V lost 5 bases, J lost 2 bases, and 13 bases stayed unmatched.

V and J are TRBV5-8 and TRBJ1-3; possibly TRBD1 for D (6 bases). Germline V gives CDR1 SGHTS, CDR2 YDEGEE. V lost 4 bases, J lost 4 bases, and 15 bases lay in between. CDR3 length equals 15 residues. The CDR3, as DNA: TGTGCCAGCAGCCTGGGGTGGGGGCCAGGAAACACCATATATTTT. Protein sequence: CASSLGWGPGNTIYF.

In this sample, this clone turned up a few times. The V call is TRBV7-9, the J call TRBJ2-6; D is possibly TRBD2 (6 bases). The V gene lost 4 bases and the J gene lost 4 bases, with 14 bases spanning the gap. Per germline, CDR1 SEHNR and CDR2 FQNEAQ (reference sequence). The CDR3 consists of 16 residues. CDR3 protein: CASSSAREYGANVLTF. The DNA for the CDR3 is TGTGCCAGCAGCTCCGCTCGGGAGTACGGGGCCAACGTCCTGACTTTC.

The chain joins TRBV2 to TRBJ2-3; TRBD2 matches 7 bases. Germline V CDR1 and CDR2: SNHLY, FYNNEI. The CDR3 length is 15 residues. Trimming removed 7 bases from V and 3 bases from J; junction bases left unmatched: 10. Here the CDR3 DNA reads TGTGCCAGCACAACGTGGGAGGGAGCGACAGATACGCAGTATTTT. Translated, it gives CASTTWEGATDTQYF. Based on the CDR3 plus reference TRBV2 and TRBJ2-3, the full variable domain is EPEVTQTPSHQVTQMGQEVILRCVPISNHLYFYWYRQILGQKVEFLVSFYNNEISEKSEIFDDQFSVERPDGSNFTLKIRSTKLEDSAMYFCASTTWEGATDTQYFGPGTRLTVL.

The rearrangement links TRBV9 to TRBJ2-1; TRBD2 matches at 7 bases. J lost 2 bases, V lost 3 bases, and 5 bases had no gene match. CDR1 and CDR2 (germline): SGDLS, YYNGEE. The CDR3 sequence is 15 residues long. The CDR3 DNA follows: TGTGCCAGCAGCGAGCGGGGTACTACCTACAATGAGCAGTTCTTC. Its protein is CASSERGTTYNEQFF.

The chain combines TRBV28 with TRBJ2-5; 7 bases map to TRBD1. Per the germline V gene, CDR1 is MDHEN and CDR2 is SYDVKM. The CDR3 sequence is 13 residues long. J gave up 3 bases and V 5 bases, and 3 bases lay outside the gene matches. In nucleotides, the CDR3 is TGTGCCAGCAGTCCGACAGGGAAAGAGACCCAGTACTTC. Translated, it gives CASSPTGKETQYF.

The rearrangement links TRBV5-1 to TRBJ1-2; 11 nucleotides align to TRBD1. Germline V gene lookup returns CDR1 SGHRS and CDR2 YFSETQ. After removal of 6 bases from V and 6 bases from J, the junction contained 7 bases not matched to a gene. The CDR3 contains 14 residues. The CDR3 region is CASTSDRGQDGYTF. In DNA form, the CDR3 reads TGCGCCAGCACGTCGGACAGGGGGCAGGATGGCTACACCTTC.

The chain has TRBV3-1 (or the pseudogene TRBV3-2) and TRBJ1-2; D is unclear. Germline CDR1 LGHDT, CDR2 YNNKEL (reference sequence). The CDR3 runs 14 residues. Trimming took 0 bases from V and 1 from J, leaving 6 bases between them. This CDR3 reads CASSQDHINYGYTF. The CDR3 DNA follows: TGTGCCAGCAGCCAAGATCACATTAACTATGGCTACACCTTC.

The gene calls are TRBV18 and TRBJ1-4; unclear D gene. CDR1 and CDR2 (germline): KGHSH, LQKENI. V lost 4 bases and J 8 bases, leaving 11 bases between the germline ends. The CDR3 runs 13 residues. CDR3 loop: CASSQVRWEKLFF. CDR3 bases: TGTGCCAGCTCACAAGTCAGGTGGGAAAAACTGTTTTTT.

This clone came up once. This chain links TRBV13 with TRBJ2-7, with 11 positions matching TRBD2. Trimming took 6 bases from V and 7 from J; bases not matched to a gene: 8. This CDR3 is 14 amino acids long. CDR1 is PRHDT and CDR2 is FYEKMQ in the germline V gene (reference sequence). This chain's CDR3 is CASRIAGGPREQYF. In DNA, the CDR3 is TGTGCCAGCAGGATAGCGGGAGGGCCTAGGGAGCAGTACTTC.

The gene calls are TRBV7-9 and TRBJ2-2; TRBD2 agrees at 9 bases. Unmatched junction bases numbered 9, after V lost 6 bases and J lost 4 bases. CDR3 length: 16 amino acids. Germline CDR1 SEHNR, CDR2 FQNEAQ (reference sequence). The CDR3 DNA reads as TGTGCCAGCAGTCGGAGTTTAGCGGGAGTCACCGGGGAGCTGTTTTTT. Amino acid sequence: CASSRSLAGVTGELFF.

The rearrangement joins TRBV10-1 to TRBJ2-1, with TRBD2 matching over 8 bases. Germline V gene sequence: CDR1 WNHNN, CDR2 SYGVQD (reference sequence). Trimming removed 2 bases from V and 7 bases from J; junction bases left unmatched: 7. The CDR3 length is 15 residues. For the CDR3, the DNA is TGCGCCAGCAGTGAGGGAGCGGGAGCATTGAATGAGCAGTTCTTC. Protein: CASSEGAGALNEQFF.

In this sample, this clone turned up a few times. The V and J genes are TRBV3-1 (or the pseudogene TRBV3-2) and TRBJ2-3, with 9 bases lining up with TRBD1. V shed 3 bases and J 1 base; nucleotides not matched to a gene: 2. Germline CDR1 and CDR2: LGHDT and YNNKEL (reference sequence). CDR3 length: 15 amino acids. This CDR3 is CASSHRTGGTDTQYF. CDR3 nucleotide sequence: TGTGCCAGCAGCCACCGGACAGGGGGCACAGATACGCAGTATTTT.

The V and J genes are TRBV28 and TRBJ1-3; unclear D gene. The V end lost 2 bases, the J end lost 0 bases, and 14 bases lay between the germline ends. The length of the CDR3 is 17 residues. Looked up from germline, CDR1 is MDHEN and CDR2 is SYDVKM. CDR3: CASSLGETYSSGNTIYF. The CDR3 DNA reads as TGTGCCAGCAGTTTAGGAGAAACATATTCCTCTGGAAACACCATATATTTT.

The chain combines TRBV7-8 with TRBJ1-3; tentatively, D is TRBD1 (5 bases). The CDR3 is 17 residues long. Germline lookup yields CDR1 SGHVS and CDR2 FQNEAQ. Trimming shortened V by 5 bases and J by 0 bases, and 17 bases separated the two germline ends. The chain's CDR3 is CASSPRLRTTSGNTIYF. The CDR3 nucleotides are TGTGCCAGCAGCCCGCGACTTCGGACAACCTCTGGAAACACCATATATTTT.

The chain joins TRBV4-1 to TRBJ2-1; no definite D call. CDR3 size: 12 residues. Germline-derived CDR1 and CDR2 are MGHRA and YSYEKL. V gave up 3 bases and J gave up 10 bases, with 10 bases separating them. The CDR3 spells CASSQPQEEQFF. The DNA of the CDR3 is TGCGCCAGCAGCCAGCCGCAGGAAGAGCAGTTCTTC.

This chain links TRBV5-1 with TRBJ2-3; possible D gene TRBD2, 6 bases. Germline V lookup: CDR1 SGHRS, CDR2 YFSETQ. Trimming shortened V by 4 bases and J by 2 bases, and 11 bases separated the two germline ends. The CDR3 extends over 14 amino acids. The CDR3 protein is CASSPGTYTDTQYF. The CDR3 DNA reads TGCGCCAGCAGCCCCGGGACTTACACAGATACGCAGTATTTT.